This T cell receptor (beta chain) was identified in a study of T cells expressing NK-cell markers. As for the study in general: HCMV serostatus: most of the eight sequenced donors positive, one negative. Study-level findings and limits: Roughly 6 of the donors carried dominant NKG2C+ clonotypes that took up roughly 1.0-8% of their CD8+ T cells.

The CDR3 sequence is 19 residues long. Germline V CDR1 and CDR2: LGHDT, YNNKEL (reference sequence). From its re-call of the 5' RACE reads, TCRdb lists each CDR3 protein once, without DNA. The repertoire table contains 400,000 or so distinct CDR3 sequences. In regard to this clonotype: The antigen is undetermined.

The rearrangement joins TRBV3-1 to TRBJ2-5; there is no DNA to check the TCRdb D call of TRBD1. The TCR was taken from a woman aged 45-65 years in good health. The specimen was blood T cells: a sorted CD56 or NKG2C T cell subset, CD4+ or CD8+ T cells, or bulk PBMC T cells (not recorded which). The CDR3 reads CASSQWDLSMRGRKETQYF.